This T cell receptor (beta chain) is from a study of cytomegalovirus exposure and HLA in healthy donors. The junction had 4 bases not matched to a gene; V was cut back by 2 bases and J by 7 bases. Germline-derived CDR1 and CDR2 are SGDLS and YYNGEE. The CDR3 runs 15 residues. Notes on the study in general: Across donors, most TCRs were seen rarely, yet some public ones were widespread. Most TCR beta V segments were productive about 90% or about 30% of the time in an earlier analysis. In a later analysis, TCR beta V- and J-gene trimming was associated with a missense DCLRE1C variant.

PCR amplification relied on 60 Vbeta primers (plus 13 Jbeta primers). In the original processing: Among the unique TCR beta chains that a later analysis counted, some 73 million in all, roughly 11 million were shared. The table came from immunoSEQ multiplex PCR; TCRdb's copy has only in-frame clones and leaves some out. For V, J and clone size, that table is used; D and trimming come from the DNA. The sample contains 150,000 to 200,000 clones, roughly four fifths of which appear only once. This clone showed up just once. The antigen is undetermined. The rearrangement joins TRBV9 to TRBJ2-1; TRBD2 matches at 12 bases. This TCR came from a woman aged 18-30 years in good health and CMV-seropositive. The sample consisted of PBMCs. The CDR3 coding sequence is TGTGCCAGCAGCGTGGGACTAGCGGGTTCTAATGAGCAGTTCTTC. Protein: CASSVGLAGSNEQFF.